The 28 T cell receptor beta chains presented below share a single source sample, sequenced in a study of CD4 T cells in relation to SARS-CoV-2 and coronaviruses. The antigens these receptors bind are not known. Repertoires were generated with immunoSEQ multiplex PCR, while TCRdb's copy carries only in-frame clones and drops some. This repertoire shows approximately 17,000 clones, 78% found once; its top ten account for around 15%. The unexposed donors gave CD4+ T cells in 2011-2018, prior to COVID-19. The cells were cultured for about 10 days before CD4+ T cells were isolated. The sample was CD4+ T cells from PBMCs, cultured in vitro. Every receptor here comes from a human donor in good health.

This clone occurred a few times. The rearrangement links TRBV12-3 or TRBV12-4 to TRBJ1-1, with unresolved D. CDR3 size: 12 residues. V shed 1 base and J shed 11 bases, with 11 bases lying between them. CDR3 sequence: CASSLGGGNAFF. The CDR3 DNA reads TGTGCCAGCAGTTTAGGAGGCGGGAACGCTTTCTTT.

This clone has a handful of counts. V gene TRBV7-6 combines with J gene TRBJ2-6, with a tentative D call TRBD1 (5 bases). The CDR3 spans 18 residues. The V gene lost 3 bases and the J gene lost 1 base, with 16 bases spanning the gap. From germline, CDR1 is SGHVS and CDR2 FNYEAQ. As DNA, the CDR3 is TGTGCCAGCAGCTTTTCAGGGTTATTACCTTCTGGGGCCAACGTCCTGACTTTC. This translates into CASSFSGLLPSGANVLTF.

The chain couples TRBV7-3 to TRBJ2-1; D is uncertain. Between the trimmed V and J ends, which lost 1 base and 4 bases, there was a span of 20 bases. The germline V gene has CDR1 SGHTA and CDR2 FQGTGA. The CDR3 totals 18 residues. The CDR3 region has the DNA TGTGCCAGCAGCTTAAGACATTTAAGTACAGCAAAATACAATGAGCAGTTCTTC. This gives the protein CASSLRHLSTAKYNEQFF.

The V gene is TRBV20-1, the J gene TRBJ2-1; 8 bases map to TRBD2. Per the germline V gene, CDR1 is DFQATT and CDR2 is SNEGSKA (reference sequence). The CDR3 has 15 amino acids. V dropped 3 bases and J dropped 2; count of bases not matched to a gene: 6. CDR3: CSASLRAGAYNEQFF. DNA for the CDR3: TGCAGTGCTAGTCTCCGAGCGGGAGCCTACAATGAGCAGTTCTTC.

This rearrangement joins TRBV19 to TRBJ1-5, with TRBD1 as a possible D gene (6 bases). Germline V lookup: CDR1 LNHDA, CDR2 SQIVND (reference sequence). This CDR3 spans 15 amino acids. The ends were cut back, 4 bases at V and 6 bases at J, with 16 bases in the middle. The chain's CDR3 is CASSTGEGRSQPQHF. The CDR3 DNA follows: TGTGCCAGTAGTACAGGGGAAGGAAGAAGTCAGCCCCAGCATTTT.

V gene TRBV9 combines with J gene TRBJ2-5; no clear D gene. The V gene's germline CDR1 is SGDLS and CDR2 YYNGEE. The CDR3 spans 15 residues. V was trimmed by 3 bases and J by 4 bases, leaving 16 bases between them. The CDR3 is CASSASSGLAETQYF. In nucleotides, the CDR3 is TGTGCCAGCAGCGCCTCATCCGGGTTGGCAGAGACCCAGTACTTC.

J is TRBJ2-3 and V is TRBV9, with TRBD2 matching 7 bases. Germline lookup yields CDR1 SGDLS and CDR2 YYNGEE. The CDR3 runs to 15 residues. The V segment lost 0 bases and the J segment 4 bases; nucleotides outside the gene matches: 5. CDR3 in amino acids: CASSVAGGVADTQYF. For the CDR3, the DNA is TGTGCCAGCAGCGTAGCGGGAGGTGTTGCAGATACGCAGTATTTT.

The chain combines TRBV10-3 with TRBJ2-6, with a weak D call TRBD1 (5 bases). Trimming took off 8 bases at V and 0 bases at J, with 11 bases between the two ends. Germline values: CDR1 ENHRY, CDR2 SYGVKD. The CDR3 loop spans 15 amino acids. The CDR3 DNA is TGTGCCATCCCTGACAGCAGCTCTGGGGCCAACGTCCTGACTTTC. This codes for CAIPDSSSGANVLTF.

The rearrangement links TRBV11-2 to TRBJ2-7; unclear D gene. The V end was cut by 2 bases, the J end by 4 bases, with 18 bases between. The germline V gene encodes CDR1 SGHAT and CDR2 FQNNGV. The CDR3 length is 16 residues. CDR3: CASSLLTALSRYEQYF. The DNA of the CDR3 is TGTGCCAGCAGCTTATTAACAGCCCTATCGCGATACGAGCAGTACTTC.

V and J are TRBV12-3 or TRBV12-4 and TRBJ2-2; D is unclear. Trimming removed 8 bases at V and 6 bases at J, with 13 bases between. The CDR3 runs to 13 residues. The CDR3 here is CASYFLQAGELFF. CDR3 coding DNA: TGTGCCAGCTACTTCCTTCAGGCCGGGGAGCTGTTTTTT.

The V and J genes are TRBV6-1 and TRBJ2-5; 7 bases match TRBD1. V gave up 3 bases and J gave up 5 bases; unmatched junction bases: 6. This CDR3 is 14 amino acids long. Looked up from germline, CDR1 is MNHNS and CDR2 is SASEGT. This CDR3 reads CASSDRGLFETQYF. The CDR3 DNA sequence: TGTGCCAGCAGTGACAGGGGGTTGTTTGAGACCCAGTACTTC.

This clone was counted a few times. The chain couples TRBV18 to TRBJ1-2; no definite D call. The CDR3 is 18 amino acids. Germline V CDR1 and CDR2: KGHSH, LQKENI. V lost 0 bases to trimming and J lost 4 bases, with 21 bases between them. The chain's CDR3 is CASSPPQPADSPRYGYTF. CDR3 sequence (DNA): TGTGCCAGCTCACCACCCCAGCCCGCGGACTCCCCCCGCTATGGCTACACCTTC.

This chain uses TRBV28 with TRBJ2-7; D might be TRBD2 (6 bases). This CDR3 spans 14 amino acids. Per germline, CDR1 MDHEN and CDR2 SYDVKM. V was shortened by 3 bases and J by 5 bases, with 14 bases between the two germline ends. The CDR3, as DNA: TGTGCCAGCAGTTTTTTGGCGGGGAGCCACGAGCAGTACTTC. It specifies CASSFLAGSHEQYF.

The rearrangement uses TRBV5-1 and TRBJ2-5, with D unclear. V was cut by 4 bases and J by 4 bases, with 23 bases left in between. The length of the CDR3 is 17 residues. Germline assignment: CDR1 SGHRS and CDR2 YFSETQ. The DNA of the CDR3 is TGCGCCAGCAGCAGCAACCTTCTCCAAGGGTTCGGAGAGACCCAGTACTTC. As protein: CASSSNLLQGFGETQYF.

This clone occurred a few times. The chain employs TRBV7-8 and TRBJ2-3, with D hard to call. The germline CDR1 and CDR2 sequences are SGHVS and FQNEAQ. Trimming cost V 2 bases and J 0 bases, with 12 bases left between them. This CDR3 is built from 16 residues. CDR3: CASSLRVGSSTDTQYF. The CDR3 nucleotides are TGTGCCAGCAGCTTACGCGTAGGCTCTAGCACAGATACGCAGTATTTT.

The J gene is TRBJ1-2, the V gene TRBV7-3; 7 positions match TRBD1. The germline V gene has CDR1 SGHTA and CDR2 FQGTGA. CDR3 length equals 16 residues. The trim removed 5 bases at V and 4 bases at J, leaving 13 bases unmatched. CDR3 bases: TGTGCCAGCAGCCCAATTCCGGGACAGACTTCCTATGGCTACACCTTC. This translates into CASSPIPGQTSYGYTF.

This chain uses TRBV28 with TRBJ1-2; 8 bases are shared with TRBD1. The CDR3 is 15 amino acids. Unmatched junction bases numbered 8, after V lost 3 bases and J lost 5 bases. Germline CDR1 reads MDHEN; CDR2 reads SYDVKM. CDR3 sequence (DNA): TGTGCCAGCAGTTTTTATCCAGGGGGCGGTTATGGCTACACCTTC. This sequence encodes CASSFYPGGGYGYTF.

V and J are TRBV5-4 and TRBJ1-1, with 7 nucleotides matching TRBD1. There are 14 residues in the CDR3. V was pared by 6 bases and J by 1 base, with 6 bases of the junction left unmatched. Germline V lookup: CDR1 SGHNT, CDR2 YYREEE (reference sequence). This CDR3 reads CASTEGAKNTEAFF. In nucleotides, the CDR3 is TGTGCCAGCACCGAGGGGGCGAAGAACACTGAAGCTTTCTTT.

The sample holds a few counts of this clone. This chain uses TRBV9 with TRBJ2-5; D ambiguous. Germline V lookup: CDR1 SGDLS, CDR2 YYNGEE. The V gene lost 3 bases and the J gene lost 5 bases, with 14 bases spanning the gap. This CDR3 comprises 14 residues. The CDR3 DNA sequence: TGTGCCAGCAGCGGCGACCAAGCCCACGAGACCCAGTACTTC. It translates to CASSGDQAHETQYF.

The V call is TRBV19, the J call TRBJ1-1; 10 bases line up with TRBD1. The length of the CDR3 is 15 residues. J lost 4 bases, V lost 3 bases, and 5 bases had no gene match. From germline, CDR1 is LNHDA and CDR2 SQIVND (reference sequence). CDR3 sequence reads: CASSIPGQGITEAFF. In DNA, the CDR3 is TGTGCCAGTAGTATTCCGGGACAGGGGATCACTGAAGCTTTCTTT.

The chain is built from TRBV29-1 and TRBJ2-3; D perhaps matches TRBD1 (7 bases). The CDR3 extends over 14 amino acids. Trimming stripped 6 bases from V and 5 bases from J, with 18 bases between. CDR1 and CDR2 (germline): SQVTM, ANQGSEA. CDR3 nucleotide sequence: TGCAGCGTCAACCAGGGGGGAGGTGGAGATACGCAGTATTTT. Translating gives CSVNQGGGGDTQYF.

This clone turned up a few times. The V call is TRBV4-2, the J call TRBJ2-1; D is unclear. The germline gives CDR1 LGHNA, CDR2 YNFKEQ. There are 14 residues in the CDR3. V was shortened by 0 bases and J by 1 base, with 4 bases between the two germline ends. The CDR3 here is CASSQEYSYNEQFF. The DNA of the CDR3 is TGTGCCAGCAGCCAAGAGTATTCCTACAATGAGCAGTTCTTC.

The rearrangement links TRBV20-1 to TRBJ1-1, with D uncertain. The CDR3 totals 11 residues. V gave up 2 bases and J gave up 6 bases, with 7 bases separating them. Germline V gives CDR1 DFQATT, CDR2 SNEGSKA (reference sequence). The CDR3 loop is CSARLAAEAFF. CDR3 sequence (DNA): TGCAGTGCTAGATTGGCAGCTGAAGCTTTCTTT.

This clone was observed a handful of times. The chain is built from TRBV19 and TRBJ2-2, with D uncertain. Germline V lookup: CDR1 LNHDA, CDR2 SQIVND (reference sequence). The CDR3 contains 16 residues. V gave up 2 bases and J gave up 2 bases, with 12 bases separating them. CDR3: CASSISGGKNTGELFF. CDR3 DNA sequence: TGTGCCAGTAGTATATCAGGCGGCAAAAACACCGGGGAGCTGTTTTTT.

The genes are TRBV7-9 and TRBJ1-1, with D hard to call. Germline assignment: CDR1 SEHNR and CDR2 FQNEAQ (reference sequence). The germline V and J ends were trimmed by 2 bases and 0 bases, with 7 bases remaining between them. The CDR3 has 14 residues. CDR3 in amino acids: CASSLPRLNTEAFF. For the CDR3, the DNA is TGTGCCAGCAGCTTACCCCGGCTGAACACTGAAGCTTTCTTT.

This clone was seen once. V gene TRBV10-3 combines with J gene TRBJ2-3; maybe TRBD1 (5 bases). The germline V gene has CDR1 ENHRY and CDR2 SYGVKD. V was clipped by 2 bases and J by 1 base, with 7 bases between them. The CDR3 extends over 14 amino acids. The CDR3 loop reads CAISEDSGTDTQYF. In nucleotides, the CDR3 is TGTGCCATCAGTGAGGACAGCGGCACAGATACGCAGTATTTT.

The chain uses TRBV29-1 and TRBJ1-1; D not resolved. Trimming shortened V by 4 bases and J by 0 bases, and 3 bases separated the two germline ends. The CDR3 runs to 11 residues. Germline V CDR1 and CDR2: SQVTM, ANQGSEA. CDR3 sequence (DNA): TGCAGCGTTGTATTGAACACTGAAGCTTTCTTT. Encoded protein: CSVVLNTEAFF.

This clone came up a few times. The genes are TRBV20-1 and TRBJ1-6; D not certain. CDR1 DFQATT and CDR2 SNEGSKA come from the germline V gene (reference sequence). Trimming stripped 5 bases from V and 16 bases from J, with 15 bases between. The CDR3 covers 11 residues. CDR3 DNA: TGCAGTGCTCGAATGACGAGAAATCTCCACTTT. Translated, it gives CSARMTRNLHF.